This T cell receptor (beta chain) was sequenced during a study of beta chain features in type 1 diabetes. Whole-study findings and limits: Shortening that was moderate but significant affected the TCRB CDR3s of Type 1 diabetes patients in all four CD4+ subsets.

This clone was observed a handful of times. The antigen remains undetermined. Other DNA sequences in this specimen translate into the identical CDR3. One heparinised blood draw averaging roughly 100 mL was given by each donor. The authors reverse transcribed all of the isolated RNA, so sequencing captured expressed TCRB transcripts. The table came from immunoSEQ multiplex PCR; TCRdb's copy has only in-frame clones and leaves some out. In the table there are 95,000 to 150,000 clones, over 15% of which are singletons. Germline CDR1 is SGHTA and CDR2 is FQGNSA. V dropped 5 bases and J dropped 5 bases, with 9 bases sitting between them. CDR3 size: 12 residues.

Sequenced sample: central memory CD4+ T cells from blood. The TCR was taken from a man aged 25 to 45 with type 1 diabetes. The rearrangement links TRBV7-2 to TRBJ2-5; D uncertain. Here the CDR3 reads CASSPVRETQYF. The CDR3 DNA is TGTGCCAGCAGCCCCGTTCGGGAGACCCAGTACTTC.